These 32 T cell receptor beta chains originate from one sample sequenced in a study of cytomegalovirus exposure and HLA in healthy donors. With 60 Vbeta and 13 Jbeta primers, the PCR was carried out. Data came from immunoSEQ multiplex PCR; TCRdb stores just in-frame clones and leaves some out. The sample lists fewer than 30,000 clones, 50% to 75% seen once, with around two fifths in the top ten. Material: PBMCs. The receptors stem from a male donor in good health and CMV-seropositive.

V and J are TRBV5-1 and TRBJ1-2; 8 bases agree with TRBD1. The CDR3 consists of 15 residues. Germline CDR1 reads SGHRS; CDR2 reads YFSETQ. V was clipped by 3 bases and J by 6 bases; unmatched bases: 10. The CDR3 sequence is CASSSEPGTGNGYTF. Here the CDR3 DNA reads TGCGCCAGCAGCTCCGAACCCGGGACAGGTAATGGCTACACCTTC. The complete variable domain, with remaining parts taken from reference TRBV5-1 and TRBJ1-2, reads KAGVTQTPRYLIKTRGQQVTLSCSPISGHRSVSWYQQTPGQGLQFLFEYFSETQRNKGNFPGRFSGRQFSNSRSEMNVSTLELGDSALYLCASSSEPGTGNGYTFGSGTRLTVV.

V usage is TRBV4-1 and J usage is TRBJ1-5, with D possibly being TRBD1 (6 bases). The CDR3 is 17 residues long. V lost 3 bases to trimming and J lost 0 bases, with 15 bases between them. Germline assignment: CDR1 MGHRA and CDR2 YSYEKL. CDR3 bases: TGCGCCAGCAGCCATTCGACAGGCGCTTATAGCAATCAGCCCCAGCATTTT. Translated: CASSHSTGAYSNQPQHF.

The chain carries TRBV19 and TRBJ2-7; TRBD1 agrees at 9 bases. The germline CDR1 and CDR2 sequences are LNHDA and SQIVND (reference sequence). Germline trimming cut 4 bases from V and 5 bases from J; bases unmatched to any gene: 15. The CDR3 is made up of 17 amino acids. CDR3 protein: CASSTRDRGAREHEQYF. The CDR3, as DNA: TGTGCCAGTAGTACCCGTGACAGGGGGGCGCGAGAACACGAGCAGTACTTC.

The chain links TRBV15 to TRBJ1-5; D gene ambiguous. Germline values: CDR1 LNHNV, CDR2 YYDKDF (reference sequence). The CDR3 extends over 12 amino acids. V was pared by 0 bases and J by 8 bases, with 5 bases between. Written as DNA, the CDR3 is TGTGCCACCAGCAGAGATACGGAGCCCCAGCATTTT. It specifies CATSRDTEPQHF.

There are a few counts of this clone. The chain links TRBV13 to TRBJ1-1; possible D gene TRBD1, 5 bases. Per the germline V gene, CDR1 is PRHDT and CDR2 is FYEKMQ (reference sequence). V was clipped by 2 bases and J by 5 bases, with 9 bases between them. CDR3 size: 13 residues. CDR3 sequence: CASSLLGGTEAFF. DNA for the CDR3: TGTGCCAGCAGCTTATTGGGGGGGACTGAAGCTTTCTTT.

J is TRBJ1-1 and V is TRBV28; 8 bases fit TRBD1. This CDR3 has 13 residues. The V segment lost 6 bases and the J segment 11 bases; nucleotides outside the gene matches: 11. The germline CDR1 and CDR2 sequences are MDHEN and SYDVKM. This CDR3 reads CASRQGQGLGAFF. CDR3 in DNA: TGTGCCAGCAGACAAGGACAGGGCCTCGGGGCTTTCTTT.

V is TRBV19 and J is TRBJ1-5; 9 bases agree with TRBD1. Germline values: CDR1 LNHDA, CDR2 SQIVND (reference sequence). This CDR3 contains 14 residues. The V and J ends lost 7 bases and 6 bases, in that order; junction bases with no gene match: 7. The CDR3 sequence is CASTIGTGPQPQHF. The CDR3 nucleotides read TGTGCCAGTACCATTGGGACAGGGCCTCAGCCCCAGCATTTT.

The chain uses TRBV18 and TRBJ2-4, with TRBD1 as a possible D gene (6 bases). The CDR3 is 17 amino acids. Germline lookup yields CDR1 KGHSH and CDR2 LQKENI. Trimming cost V 1 base and J 0 bases, with 13 bases left between them. The CDR3 is CASSPLAGALAKNIQYF. In DNA, the CDR3 is TGTGCCAGCTCACCACTAGCAGGGGCTCTAGCCAAAAACATTCAGTACTTC.

The chain employs TRBV20-1 and TRBJ1-2, with D unclear. The V end lost 5 bases, the J end lost 7 bases, and 8 bases lay between the germline ends. The CDR3 has 10 residues. Germline values: CDR1 DFQATT, CDR2 SNEGSKA (reference sequence). The CDR3 DNA reads TGCAGTGCTTCGGACTCTGGCTACACCTTC. Encoded protein: CSASDSGYTF.

This sequence joins TRBV16 and TRBJ2-1, with D perhaps TRBD2 (6 bases). Trimming shortened V by 4 bases and J by 0 bases, and 16 bases separated the two germline ends. The CDR3 loop spans 17 amino acids. The V gene's germline CDR1 is KGHSY and CDR2 FQNENV. CDR3 sequence: CASSPRLVLSSYNEQFF. For the CDR3, the DNA is TGTGCCAGCAGCCCCCGACTAGTTCTCAGCTCCTACAATGAGCAGTTCTTC.

The chain has TRBV28 and TRBJ2-5, with D perhaps TRBD1 (6 bases). CDR1 is MDHEN and CDR2 is SYDVKM in the germline V gene. There are 15 residues in the CDR3. The V gene lost 3 bases and the J gene lost 4 bases, with 15 bases spanning the gap. The CDR3 DNA reads TGTGCCAGCAGTTTCCTCAGGGGCACTCGAGAGACCCAGTACTTC. Protein: CASSFLRGTRETQYF.

This clone appeared once. The rearrangement links TRBV6-5 to TRBJ2-7, with D unclear. Trimming took off 0 bases at V and 2 bases at J, with 8 bases between the two ends. The CDR3 runs 14 residues. Germline V lookup: CDR1 MNHEY, CDR2 SVGAGI. CDR3 bases: TGTGCCAGCAGTTACTCTGGCTTCACCTACGAGCAGTACTTC. This gives the protein CASSYSGFTYEQYF.

V gene TRBV7-3 combines with J gene TRBJ1-1; D uncertain. The V end was cut by 3 bases, the J end by 0 bases, with 5 bases between. The length of the CDR3 is 13 residues. CDR1 and CDR2 (germline): SGHTA, FQGTGA. CDR3 sequence (DNA): TGTGCCAGCAGCTTTAACATGAACACTGAAGCTTTCTTT. It translates to CASSFNMNTEAFF. Filled out from reference TRBV7-3 and TRBJ1-1, the complete variable domain reads GAGVSQTPSNKVTEKGKYVELRCDPISGHTALYWYRQSLGQGPEFLIYFQGTGAADDSGLPNDRFFAVRPEGSVSTLKIQRTERGDSAVYLCASSFNMNTEAFFGQGTRLTVV.

This clone was counted a single time. The V call is TRBV6-1, the J call TRBJ2-3; 8 bases map to TRBD1. The CDR3 is 15 residues long. The J segment lost 4 bases and the V segment lost 7 bases, leaving 10 bases of the junction unmatched. Germline V gene lookup returns CDR1 MNHNS and CDR2 SASEGT. The chain's CDR3 is CASNEGGTGSDTQYF. The DNA for the CDR3 is TGTGCCAGCAACGAAGGAGGGACAGGTTCAGATACGCAGTATTTT.

This chain connects TRBV5-6 to TRBJ1-4, with D perhaps matching TRBD1 (6 bases). There are 14 residues in the CDR3. V shed 5 bases and J shed 4 bases, with 12 bases lying between them. Germline-derived CDR1 and CDR2 are SGHDT and YYEEEE. CDR3 residues: CASRTQGNNEKLFF. The DNA for the CDR3 is TGTGCCAGCAGAACCCAGGGGAATAATGAAAAACTGTTTTTT.

The V gene is TRBV9, the J gene TRBJ1-1; D possibly corresponds to TRBD1 (5 bases). V lost 4 bases and J 1 base, leaving 8 bases between the germline ends. The CDR3 extends over 13 amino acids. Germline V gene sequence: CDR1 SGDLS, CDR2 YYNGEE. In DNA, the CDR3 is TGTGCCAGCAGCCCCACAGGGAACACTGAAGCTTTCTTT. It specifies CASSPTGNTEAFF.

This clone was seen more than once but under ten times. CDR3 coding DNA: TGTGCCAGTAGTACCAACTACGAGCAGTACTTC. This translates into CASSTNYEQYF. This chain connects TRBV19 to TRBJ2-7, with D unresolved. CDR1 LNHDA and CDR2 SQIVND come from the germline V gene (reference sequence). CDR3 length: 11 residues. Trimming cost V 4 bases and J 3 bases, with 4 bases left between them.

The chain couples TRBV19 to TRBJ1-2; no firm D call. This CDR3 has 13 amino acids. V lost 5 bases, J lost 0 bases, and 7 bases lay in between. Germline lookup yields CDR1 LNHDA and CDR2 SQIVND (reference sequence). CDR3 region: CASSVAANYGYTF. The CDR3 region has the DNA TGTGCCAGTAGTGTGGCAGCTAACTATGGCTACACCTTC.

This chain links TRBV6-6 with TRBJ2-6, with D unclear. The V end lost 10 bases, the J end lost 4 bases, and 2 bases lay between the germline ends. This CDR3 has 10 amino acids. Germline V CDR1 and CDR2: MNHNY, SVGAGI (reference sequence). As DNA, the CDR3 is TGTGCCACGGGGGCCAACGTCCTGACTTTC. Translated, it gives CATGANVLTF.

The chain is built from TRBV6-1 and TRBJ2-7; TRBD1 aligns across 9 bases. The CDR3 is 14 amino acids. With 6 bases clipped from V and 4 bases from J, the junction kept 7 bases outside the gene matches. Germline V gives CDR1 MNHNS, CDR2 SASEGT. CDR3 in amino acids: CASRPGQGPYEQYF. The CDR3 coding sequence is TGTGCCAGCAGACCGGGACAGGGCCCTTACGAGCAGTACTTC.

The rearrangement links TRBV19 to TRBJ1-1; the D is unclear. Germline CDR1 is LNHDA and CDR2 is SQIVND (reference sequence). With 8 bases removed from V and 4 bases from J, the gap between germline ends came to 8 bases. The CDR3 loop spans 11 amino acids. In DNA form, the CDR3 reads TGTGCCAGTGGAGGACCCACTGAAGCTTTCTTT. Amino acid sequence: CASGGPTEAFF.

The chain joins TRBV4-1 to TRBJ1-4; D remains ambiguous. V dropped 1 base and J dropped 3 bases, with 6 bases sitting between them. This CDR3 is built from 14 residues. The germline V gene has CDR1 MGHRA and CDR2 YSYEKL. Here the CDR3 reads CASSQVTANEKLFF. CDR3 nucleotides: TGCGCCAGCAGCCAAGTCACAGCTAATGAAAAACTGTTTTTT.

The V and J genes are TRBV11-1 and TRBJ2-7; tentatively, D is TRBD1 (5 bases). CDR3 length: 17 residues. In germline, CDR1 is SGHAT, CDR2 FQDESV (reference sequence). Trimming cost V 0 bases and J 1 base, with 16 bases left between them. The DNA of the CDR3 is TGTGCCAGCAGCTTAGCGCTAACAGGTCCAGAGTCCTACGAGCAGTACTTC. Its translation: CASSLALTGPESYEQYF.

DNA for the CDR3: TGTGCCAGCACCCCGCGGGCAGGTGGTTGGACTGAAGCTTTCTTT. It specifies CASTPRAGGWTEAFF. This sequence joins TRBV9 and TRBJ1-1; D is unresolved. Per germline, CDR1 SGDLS and CDR2 YYNGEE. Trimming shortened V by 6 bases and J by 5 bases, and 20 bases separated the two germline ends. The CDR3 is 15 amino acids.

The CDR3 loop is CASSLSREDETQYF. CDR3 DNA sequence: TGTGCCAGCAGCTTATCGCGGGAGGACGAGACCCAGTACTTC. The chain combines TRBV7-3 with TRBJ2-5; 8 nucleotides agree with TRBD2. This CDR3 has 14 amino acids. With V trimmed by 2 bases and J by 5 bases, 4 bases remained unmatched. Germline V gene lookup returns CDR1 SGHTA and CDR2 FQGTGA.

The J gene is TRBJ1-1, the V gene TRBV29-1; possibly TRBD1 for D (5 bases). The CDR3 runs 12 residues. Germline V gene data show CDR1 as SQVTM and CDR2 as ANQGSEA. Trimming took off 5 bases at V and 2 bases at J, with 9 bases between the two ends. CDR3 DNA sequence: TGCAGCGTTCTGCAGGGTAACACTGAAGCTTTCTTT. Translating gives CSVLQGNTEAFF.

The sample holds a few counts of this clone. A single base is all that separates this from a far larger clone, so a read error is likely. This CDR3 reads CARSVWPGEEKLFF. CDR3 nucleotides: TGTGCCCGCAGCGTCTGGCCAGGGGAGGAAAAACTGTTTTTT. The chain joins TRBV9 to TRBJ1-4; possibly TRBD1 for D (6 bases). The germline V gene encodes CDR1 SGDLS and CDR2 YYNGEE. The CDR3 is made up of 14 amino acids.

The genes are TRBV25-1 and TRBJ1-1; D is perhaps TRBD1 (5 bases). The CDR3 spans 14 residues. V was trimmed by 7 bases and J by 4 bases, leaving 16 bases between them. CDR1 is MGHDK, CDR2 SYGVNS, per germline. CDR3 amino acids: CASKLGGIGTEAFF. The CDR3 DNA is TGTGCCAGCAAGCTTGGGGGGATCGGCACTGAAGCTTTCTTT.

This chain joins TRBV5-1 and TRBJ2-7, with TRBD2 matching over 10 bases. Losses at the gene ends were 4 bases for V and 5 bases for J; bases not matched to a gene: 6. The CDR3 is 14 amino acids. The V gene's germline CDR1 is SGHRS and CDR2 YFSETQ. CDR3 sequence: CASSSQAGGNEQYF. The CDR3 bases are TGCGCCAGCAGCAGCCAAGCGGGAGGGAACGAGCAGTACTTC. The whole variable domain, remainder taken from reference TRBV5-1 and TRBJ2-7, is KAGVTQTPRYLIKTRGQQVTLSCSPISGHRSVSWYQQTPGQGLQFLFEYFSETQRNKGNFPGRFSGRQFSNSRSEMNVSTLELGDSALYLCASSSQAGGNEQYFGPGTRLTVT.

The chain joins TRBV9 to TRBJ1-2, with 7 bases identical to TRBD1. The CDR3 contains 14 residues. The junction had 5 bases not matched to a gene; V was cut back by 4 bases and J by 2 bases. Looked up from germline, CDR1 is SGDLS and CDR2 is YYNGEE. The chain's CDR3 is CASSPQGQNYGYTF. In DNA form, the CDR3 reads TGTGCCAGCAGCCCCCAGGGACAGAACTATGGCTACACCTTC.

The chain is built from TRBV14 and TRBJ2-3, with 7 positions matching TRBD2. The CDR3 is made up of 17 amino acids. V was pared by 4 bases and J by 2 bases, with 12 bases of the junction left unmatched. CDR1 SGHDN and CDR2 FVKESK come from the germline V gene. In DNA form, the CDR3 reads TGTGCCAGCAGCCCGCAGGCCAACAGCGGGGACACAGATACGCAGTATTTT. As protein: CASSPQANSGDTDTQYF.

The chain combines TRBV29-1 with TRBJ2-3, with 9 positions matching TRBD1. Germline values: CDR1 SQVTM, CDR2 ANQGSEA. This CDR3 is built from 15 residues. V gave up 6 bases and J gave up 0 bases; unmatched junction bases: 7. The CDR3 sequence: CSVGGDRESTDTQYF. CDR3 nucleotide sequence: TGCAGCGTAGGAGGGGACAGGGAAAGCACAGATACGCAGTATTTT.